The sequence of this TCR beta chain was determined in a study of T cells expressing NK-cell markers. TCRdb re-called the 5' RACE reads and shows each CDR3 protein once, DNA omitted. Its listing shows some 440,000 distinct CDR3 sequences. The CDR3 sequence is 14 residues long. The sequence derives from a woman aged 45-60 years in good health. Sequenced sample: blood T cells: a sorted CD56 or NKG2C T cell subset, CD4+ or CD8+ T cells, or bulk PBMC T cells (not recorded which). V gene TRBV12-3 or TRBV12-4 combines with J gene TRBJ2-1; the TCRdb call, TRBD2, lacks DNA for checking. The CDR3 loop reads CASFQGGGRDEQFF.